A single sample gave rise to the 6 T cell receptor beta chains below, sequenced in a study of PD-1 blockade in classical Hodgkin lymphoma. Every patient experienced relapse after autologous stem cell transplantation, and brentuximab vedotin exposure varied. Sequenced by immunoSEQ multiplex PCR; TCRdb stores in-frame clones only, minus some. The profile shows around 45,000 clones, about 65% of them singletons. The sequenced sample was peripheral blood mononuclear cells (PBMCs), obtained before the second cycle of nivolumab. The receptor set was obtained from a human donor with classical Hodgkin lymphoma.

The chain carries TRBV20-1 and TRBJ2-2; D gene ambiguous. The CDR3 is made up of 11 amino acids. Germline V gene lookup returns CDR1 DFQATT and CDR2 SNEGSKA (reference sequence). V was cut by 5 bases and J by 4 bases, with 5 bases left in between. CDR3 region: CSALSTGELFF. CDR3 bases: TGCAGTGCTCTGAGCACCGGGGAGCTGTTTTTT.

The rearrangement uses TRBV18 and TRBJ2-5; 8 nucleotides line up with TRBD2. This CDR3 has 15 residues. Germline loops: CDR1 KGHSH, CDR2 LQKENI. V lost 3 bases, J lost 4 bases, and 7 bases stayed unmatched. As DNA, the CDR3 is TGTGCCAGCTCACCCCGACGGGGGGGACGAGAGACCCAGTACTTC. Translation: CASSPRRGGRETQYF.

The rearrangement joins TRBV7-2 to TRBJ2-3, with 10 bases that match TRBD2. V lost 5 bases and J lost 2; bases outside the gene matches: 4. Germline-derived CDR1 and CDR2 are SGHTA and FQGNSA. The length of the CDR3 is 15 residues. The CDR3 reads CASSVGLAATDTQYF. The DNA of the CDR3 is TGTGCCAGCAGCGTAGGACTAGCGGCCACAGATACGCAGTATTTT.

This clone was counted a few times. The chain couples TRBV9 to TRBJ1-1, with no clear D. Germline assignment: CDR1 SGDLS and CDR2 YYNGEE. V was cut by 6 bases and J by 8 bases, with 5 bases left in between. The CDR3 extends over 9 amino acids. The CDR3 sequence is CASKPEAFF. DNA of the CDR3: TGTGCCAGCAAACCCGAAGCTTTCTTT.

This clone was seen a single time. The chain links TRBV27 to TRBJ2-7; TRBD2 matches at 11 bases. The V gene's germline CDR1 is MNHEY and CDR2 SMNVEV (reference sequence). The CDR3 has 15 amino acids. With 6 bases clipped from V and 6 bases from J, the junction kept 10 bases outside the gene matches. The CDR3 DNA reads as TGTGCCAGCAGGAGACTAGCGGGGAAAACGAGCGAGCAGTACTTC. It is translated as CASRRLAGKTSEQYF.

This clone was counted a few times. Written as DNA, the CDR3 is TGTGCCAGCAGCTCAAACACAGGGGGAGGCACAGATACGCAGTATTTT. Its translation is CASSSNTGGGTDTQYF. The rearrangement uses TRBV9 and TRBJ2-3; 8 bases agree with TRBD1. CDR1 is SGDLS, CDR2 YYNGEE, per germline. The CDR3 has 16 amino acids. The V segment lost 4 bases and the J segment 1 base; nucleotides outside the gene matches: 8.